This T cell receptor (beta chain) was documented in a study of T cell changes during pregnancy in multiple sclerosis. The assay was immunoSEQ multiplex PCR, and TCRdb's table has in-frame clones only and misses some. The sample lists tens of thousands of clones, approximately 92% occurring once. CDR3 size: 15 residues. Trimming stripped 2 bases from V and 1 base from J, with 11 bases between. Germline CDR1 reads KGHSH; CDR2 reads LQKENI. The chain employs TRBV18 and TRBJ2-5, with D possibly being TRBD1 (6 bases). The sequence came from a female donor with multiple sclerosis, enrolled in a pregnancy study. The specimen was peripheral blood, collected after pregnancy. CDR3 bases: TGTGCCAGCTCACCAGCGAGGGGGATCCAAGAGACCCAGTACTTC. Translated: CASSPARGIQETQYF. Looking up the rest from reference TRBV18 and TRBJ2-5 gives the full variable domain: NAGVMQNPRHLVRRRGQEARLRCSPMKGHSHVYWYRQLPEEGLKFMVYLQKENIIDESGMPKERFSAEFPKEGPSILRIQQVVRGDSAAYFCASSPARGIQETQYFGPGTRLLVL.